These T cell receptor beta chains were read from a single sample in a study of T cell changes during pregnancy in multiple sclerosis. The assay was immunoSEQ multiplex PCR, and TCRdb's table has in-frame clones only and misses some. The top ten clones hold over 0.4% of a sample with about 35,000 clones, 93% of them seen once. The sample was CD4+ T cells from peripheral blood mononuclear cells, taken in the first trimester of pregnancy. The receptor source for this set is a female donor with multiple sclerosis, enrolled in a pregnancy study. The CDR3 runs from the conserved cysteine through the conserved F or W. The order of the fields is J gene, CDR3 length, V gene, D gene, clone size, CDR3 DNA, CDR3 protein. A D gene is named only where the DNA matches it firmly. Some rows have no size entry. The others give once, few or many, or a class for an expanded clone.

>TRBJ2-7|20|TRBV19|TRBD2|.
TGTGCCAGTAGTATATCCTCCTCCGGGACTAGCGGGAGGGTGGCCCACGAGCAGTACTTC
CASSISSSGTSGRVAHEQYF
>TRBJ2-7|11|TRBV30|.|.
TGTGCCTGGAGTCTGGACAACGAGCAGTACTTC
CAWSLDNEQYF
>TRBJ2-3|14|TRBV25-1|TRBD1|.
TGTGCCAGCAGTGCCCAGGGGGCGCAAGATACGCAGTATTTT
CASSAQGAQDTQYF
>TRBJ2-7|13|TRBV6-1|.|.
TGTGCCAGCAAGGGGGACAAACTCTACGAGCAGTACTTC
CASKGDKLYEQYF
>TRBJ2-1|11|TRBV7-9|.|.
TGTGCCAGCAGCCCACAGCCCGTGCAGTTCTTC
CASSPQPVQFF
>TRBJ2-7|14|TRBV18|TRBD1|.
TGTGCCAGCTCCCCCGGGACAGGGTATTACGAGCAGTACTTC
CASSPGTGYYEQYF
>TRBJ2-2|14|TRBV10-3|.|.
TGTGCCATCAGAGAGGACGGGCGGGGCGGGGAGCTGTTTTTT
CAIREDGRGGELFF
>TRBJ2-3|17|TRBV7-3|.|.
TGTGCCAGCAGTTTTGATCGACCCGGGAGCCCGGCAGATACGCAGTATTTT
CASSFDRPGSPADTQYF
>TRBJ1-5|13|TRBV18|.|.
TGTGCCAGCTCACAGGGGTTGGATCAGCCCCAGCATTTT
CASSQGLDQPQHF
>TRBJ1-4|13|TRBV5-4|TRBD1|once
TGTGCCAGCAGCTTAGATGGTGCAGGGGGTTGGGTTTTT
CASSLDGAGGWVF
>TRBJ2-1|15|TRBV28|TRBD2|.
TGTGCCAGCAGTTTATTGGGCACGGGAGGCCTACAGCAGTTCTTC
CASSLLGTGGLQQFF
>TRBJ2-1|17|TRBV30|TRBD2|.
TGTGCCTGGAGTAGGTTGGCTAGCGGGATCACCTACAATGAGCAGTTCTTC
CAWSRLASGITYNEQFF
>TRBJ1-1|17|TRBV7-6|.|.
TGTGCCAGCAGCTTAGTGCAACCGCGGCCAAGGGGGACTGAAGCTTTCTTT
CASSLVQPRPRGTEAFF
>TRBJ2-7|15|TRBV5-4|TRBD2|.
TGTGCCAGCAGCTTGGTGGGTAGCGGGGGTTACGAGCAGTACTTC
CASSLVGSGGYEQYF
>TRBJ1-1|16|TRBV2|TRBD1|once
TGTGCCAGCAGTGGCGGGACAGGGGGTGTGAGCACTGAAGCTTTCTTT
CASSGGTGGVSTEAFF
>TRBJ1-2|11|TRBV28|.|.
TGTGCCAGCAGGACCGTGAGGGGCTACACCTTC
CASRTVRGYTF
>TRBJ1-5|14|TRBV30|TRBD1|.
TGTGCCTGGCAGGGACAGGGGGCAAGTCAGCCCCAGCATTTT
CAWQGQGASQPQHF
>TRBJ2-2|14|TRBV10-3|.|.
TGTGCCATCACCTACGGGGAGTCTTCCGGGGAGCTGTTTTTT
CAITYGESSGELFF
>TRBJ2-3|14|TRBV6-5|.|.
TGTGCCAGCAGTTACACAGGCCCCACAGATACGCAGTATTTT
CASSYTGPTDTQYF
>TRBJ2-3|16|TRBV5-6|.|.
TGTGCCAGCAGCTTGGTTGGCAGGGGAAGTTTGGATACGCAGTATTTT
CASSLVGRGSLDTQYF
>TRBJ1-3|16|TRBV5-1|.|.
TGCGCCAGCAGCTTGGGTGACCGGAGGACTGGAAACACCATATATTTT
CASSLGDRRTGNTIYF
>TRBJ1-3|13|TRBV19|.|.
TGTGCCAGTAGTAACAGCCTTGGAAACACCATATATTTT
CASSNSLGNTIYF
>TRBJ2-3|17|TRBV4-1|.|.
TGCGCCAGCAGCCAAGATGCTACAGGGTGGTTCGCAGATACGCAGTATTTT
CASSQDATGWFADTQYF
>TRBJ2-5|15|TRBV11-2|.|.
TGTGCCAGCAGCTTAGATAACACAGGGCAAGAGACCCAGTACTTC
CASSLDNTGQETQYF
>TRBJ2-5|14|TRBV10-3|TRBD1|.
TGTGCCATCAGTGTGGGACAGGGGGAAGAGACCCAGTACTTC
CAISVGQGEETQYF
>TRBJ2-7|15|TRBV5-1|TRBD2|.
TGCGCCAGCAATCGGTTAGCGGGAGGGTCCTACGAGCAGTACTTC
CASNRLAGGSYEQYF
>TRBJ1-4|17|TRBV28|.|.
TGTGCCAGCAGTACCACCTGGAACAGCGGGACTAATGAAAAACTGTTTTTT
CASSTTWNSGTNEKLFF
>TRBJ2-1|15|TRBV27|.|.
TGTGCCAGCAGTCGGAGGGACCCATTCTACAATGAGCAGTTCTTC
CASSRRDPFYNEQFF
>TRBJ2-7|18|TRBV6-1|TRBD2|.
TGTGCCAGCAGTGAGGCGCCTAGCGGGAGACAGTTAAACTACGAGCAGTACTTC
CASSEAPSGRQLNYEQYF
>TRBJ2-7|14|TRBV6-5|.|.
TGTGCCAGCAGTATACGACCGGGAACCTACGAGCAGTACTTC
CASSIRPGTYEQYF
>TRBJ1-2|14|TRBV10-2|.|.
TGCGCCAGCAGTGAGTCCCAGGGCGGCTATGGCTACACCTTC
CASSESQGGYGYTF
>TRBJ2-7|16|TRBV5-1|TRBD2|.
TGCGCCAGCAGCTTATCCCTAGCGGGGGTCTCCTACGAGCAGTACTTC
CASSLSLAGVSYEQYF
>TRBJ1-1|15|TRBV5-5|.|.
TGTGCCAGCAGCCCTCTCGGGGAGGGGTACACTGAAGCTTTCTTT
CASSPLGEGYTEAFF
>TRBJ2-2|16|TRBV4-2|.|once
TGTGCCAGCAGCCACAAACCGGTTACGAACACCGGGGAGCTGTTTTTT
CASSHKPVTNTGELFF
>TRBJ2-3|15|TRBV4-2|TRBD2|.
TGTGCCAGCGCGAGACTAGCGCTTAGCACAGATACGCAGTATTTT
CASARLALSTDTQYF
>TRBJ2-1|16|TRBV7-2|TRBD2|.
TGTGCCAGCAGCTTAGTTCGGCTAGCGGTCTACAATGAGCAGTTCTTC
CASSLVRLAVYNEQFF
>TRBJ2-3|16|TRBV4-1|TRBD2|.
TGCGCCAGCAGCCAAGGGACTAGCGGGAGACGGGATACGCAGTATTTT
CASSQGTSGRRDTQYF
>TRBJ2-2|13|TRBV7-2|TRBD1|once
TGTGCCAGCAGCACGGACAGGGCCGGGGAGCTGTTTTTT
CASSTDRAGELFF
>TRBJ1-4|13|TRBV19|.|few
TGTGCCAGTAGTATTCAGAGGCATGAAAAACTGTTTTTT
CASSIQRHEKLFF
>TRBJ2-3|16|TRBV14|TRBD2|.
TGTGCCAGCAGCCAAGTCACTAGCGGGTTCACAGATACGCAGTATTTT
CASSQVTSGFTDTQYF
>TRBJ1-2|13|TRBV18|.|once
TGTGCCAGCTCACCCCAGACTAACTATGGCTACACCTTC
CASSPQTNYGYTF
>TRBJ2-2|13|TRBV5-1|.|.
TGCGCCAGCAGCTTGGGGCGGGCCGGGGAGCTGTTTTTT
CASSLGRAGELFF
>TRBJ1-1|13|TRBV10-3|.|.
TGTGCCATCAGGGGACTCCTGACCACTGAAGCTTTCTTT
CAIRGLLTTEAFF
>TRBJ1-2|13|TRBV5-1|.|.
TGCGCCAGCAGCTTTGGGGACACCTATGGCTACACCTTC
CASSFGDTYGYTF
>TRBJ2-3|15|TRBV19|.|.
TGTGCCAGTAGTATGGGGCGACGACACACAGATACGCAGTATTTT
CASSMGRRHTDTQYF
>TRBJ2-4|15|TRBV5-1|.|.
TGCGCCAGCAGGCAGGTTGAGGGGGACAAAAACATTCAGTACTTC
CASRQVEGDKNIQYF
>TRBJ1-5|16|TRBV28|.|once
TGTGCCAGCAGGGGGGGATGGGCTCAACAATGGCAGCCCCAGCATTTT
CASRGGWAQQWQPQHF
>TRBJ2-1|15|TRBV25-1|TRBD2|.
TGTGCCAGCAGCCTTACTAGCGGGGGCTACAATGAGCAGTTCTTC
CASSLTSGGYNEQFF
>TRBJ2-3|16|TRBV7-9|TRBD2|.
TGTGCCAGCAGCTCGCCGGGACTAGCGAGCACAGATACGCAGTATTTT
CASSSPGLASTDTQYF
>TRBJ2-7|13|TRBV5-4|.|.
TGTGCCAGCAGCTTTGGAGGGGCGTACGAGCAGTACTTC
CASSFGGAYEQYF
>TRBJ2-2|15|TRBV10-3|.|.
TGTGCCATCAGTGAGTCCAGGGGCGACACCGGGGAGCTGTTTTTT
CAISESRGDTGELFF
>TRBJ2-7|16|TRBV2|TRBD2|.
TGTGCCAGCAGTGTAGCCGGGACGATAGCGGGAGTCGAGCAGTACTTC
CASSVAGTIAGVEQYF
>TRBJ1-1|14|TRBV7-9|.|.
TGTGCCAGCAGCTTAGTAGCGGGGCGCTCTGAAGCTTTCTTT
CASSLVAGRSEAFF
>TRBJ2-4|13|TRBV28|.|.
TGTGCCAGCAGCCAGGGTAATGGAAACATTCAGTACTTC
CASSQGNGNIQYF
>TRBJ2-1|16|TRBV7-3|.|.
TGTGCCAGCAGCCGGGTAGACTCGGGAGTATCCAATGAGCAGTTCTTC
CASSRVDSGVSNEQFF
>TRBJ2-3|11|TRBV2|.|.
TGTGCCAGTGGAGAGGCAGATACGCAGTATTTT
CASGEADTQYF
>TRBJ2-3|16|TRBV18|.|.
TGTGCCAGCTCACCACTACGTGGACAGGGCGGGGGTACGCAGTATTTT
CASSPLRGQGGGTQYF
>TRBJ2-5|13|TRBV6-6|.|.
TGTGCCAGCAGCAGGGGGGTTCAAGAGACCCAGTACTTC
CASSRGVQETQYF